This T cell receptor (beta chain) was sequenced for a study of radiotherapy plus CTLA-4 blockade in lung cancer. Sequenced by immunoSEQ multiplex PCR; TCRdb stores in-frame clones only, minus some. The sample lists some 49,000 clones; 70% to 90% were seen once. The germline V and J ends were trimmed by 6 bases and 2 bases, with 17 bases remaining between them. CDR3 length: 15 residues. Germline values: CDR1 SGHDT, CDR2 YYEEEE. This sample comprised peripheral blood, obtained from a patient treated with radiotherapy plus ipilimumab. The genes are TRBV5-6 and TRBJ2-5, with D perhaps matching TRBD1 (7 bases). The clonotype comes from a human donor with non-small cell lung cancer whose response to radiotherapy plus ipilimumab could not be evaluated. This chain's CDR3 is CASNLSQGGQETQYF. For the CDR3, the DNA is TGTGCCAGCAACCTCAGTCAGGGGGGACAAGAGACCCAGTACTTC.